This T cell receptor (beta chain) originates from a study of blood T cell repertoires in COVID-19. This clone was seen a single time. Study processing details: It was from reference gene primer amplification that nucleated cell counts were estimated. Method: immunoSEQ multiplex PCR; TCRdb's copy keeps in-frame clones and lacks some. From that table come the V and J calls and clone size; the DNA was used to work out D and trimming. The repertoire holds some 250,000 clones, around 85% seen once, with roughly 3% in the top ten. Material for sequencing was peripheral blood. The sequence was collected from a woman younger than 45 who had recovered from COVID-19.

Here the CDR3 reads CASSLGGGASDTQYF. DNA of the CDR3: TGTGCCAGCAGCTTAGGCGGGGGGGCTTCAGATACGCAGTATTTT. The chain employs TRBV7-9 and TRBJ2-3, with TRBD2 matching 9 bases. CDR1 is SEHNR, CDR2 FQNEAQ, per germline (reference sequence). Unmatched junction bases numbered 3, after V lost 1 base and J lost 4 bases. The CDR3 totals 15 residues.